This entry is about one TCR beta chain. Clones were read by immunoSEQ multiplex PCR, and TCRdb kept only the in-frame ones, dropping some. This table holds roughly 100,000 clones, around 87% found once. This sample stems from a study of blood T cell repertoires in COVID-19. Turning to the study itself: Nucleic acid was either cDNA or gDNA, and it came from T cells, B-cell-depleted T cells, or PBMCs.

Trimming removed 1 base at V and 2 bases at J, with 6 bases between. Germline assignment: CDR1 SGHDN and CDR2 FVKESK. The CDR3 totals 14 residues. The chain couples TRBV14 to TRBJ1-5, with unresolved D. Sequencing used peripheral blood. The receptor was isolated from a man aged 50 or older with active or convalescent COVID-19. The chain's CDR3 is CASSQGSGNQPQHF. CDR3 DNA: TGTGCCAGCAGCCAAGGGTCGGGCAATCAGCCCCAGCATTTT.